This T cell receptor beta chain appears in the sequencing data of a study of sequential checkpoint blockade in melanoma. In the study overall: Patients were randomized 1:1 to nivolumab-then-ipilimumab or ipilimumab-then-nivolumab first-line. After both sequences, patients received maintenance nivolumab.

Repertoires were generated with immunoSEQ multiplex PCR, while TCRdb's copy carries only in-frame clones and drops some. The sample holds thousands of clones, approximately 60% seen once. Treatment reported: randomized to nivolumab then ipilimumab (arm A) or the reverse (arm B). No patient had prior DNA-damaging chemotherapy. From thawed PBMCs, live CD3+CD8+ cells negative for CD19 and CD56 were sorted. Per germline, CDR1 MNHEY and CDR2 SMNVEV (reference sequence). This CDR3 region has 15 residues. Notes on this clone: An end of the junction does not agree with germline; a read error may underlie this.

J is TRBJ2-7 and V is TRBV27, with 7 bases matching TRBD2. Sequenced here: CD8+ T cells sorted from blood (inferred from file names), sampled from a patient given nivolumab and ipilimumab in sequence. The sequence was collected from a human donor with melanoma. Written as DNA, the CDR3 is TGTGCCACCAGTGATCCGCTAGCGGCAGCCTACGAGCAGTACTTC. Residues: CATSDPLAAAYEQYF.